The rows below give T cell receptor beta chains drawn from one sample of a study of blood T cell repertoires in COVID-19. Sequenced by immunoSEQ multiplex PCR; TCRdb stores in-frame clones only, minus some. Of roughly 39,000 clones in the sample, 87% were seen once. The specimen sequenced was peripheral blood. All receptors derive from a man between 45 and 60 years old with active or convalescent COVID-19. Each CDR3 is given without its conserved first and last residue. Fields, in order: V gene, J gene, CDR3 protein.

V: TRBV7-3; J: TRBJ1-5; CDR3: ASSFIRPGDQPQH
V: TRBV7-2; J: TRBJ2-7; CDR3: ASSPTRTGTYEQY
V: TRBV6-6; J: TRBJ2-2; CDR3: ASRQRNTGELF
V: TRBV5-1; J: TRBJ2-7; CDR3: ASSHRTGGTYEQY
V: TRBV2; J: TRBJ1-6; CDR3: ASSAYRGTYNSPLH
V: TRBV11-1; J: TRBJ2-1; CDR3: ASTRGGNSYNEQF
V: TRBV19; J: TRBJ1-5; CDR3: ASSNANRGLDQPQH
V: TRBV9; J: TRBJ2-4; CDR3: ASSAGLAGRAKNIQY
V: TRBV9; J: TRBJ2-3; CDR3: ASSSAGDTYTDTQY
V: TRBV28; J: TRBJ1-2; CDR3: ASSLQGYGYT
V: TRBV3-1/TRBV3-2; J: TRBJ2-3; CDR3: ASSPGVAGGDTQY
V: TRBV12-3/TRBV12-4; J: TRBJ2-7; CDR3: ASGSGRRYEQY
V: TRBV28; J: TRBJ1-2; CDR3: ASRTLQGHYGYT
V: TRBV11-2; J: TRBJ1-4; CDR3: ASSLDWGRDGEKLF
V: TRBV27; J: TRBJ2-7; CDR3: ASTSLGGGSYEQY
V: TRBV3-1/TRBV3-2; J: TRBJ2-1; CDR3: ASSPLGLAKDEQF
V: TRBV29-1; J: TRBJ2-2; CDR3: SVEGLAGARTGELF
V: TRBV3-1/TRBV3-2; J: TRBJ1-4; CDR3: ASSQEGTGWGEKLF
V: TRBV27; J: TRBJ2-5; CDR3: ASSYTGTRGDQETQY
V: TRBV7-9; J: TRBJ2-7; CDR3: ASSSPAGGPASYEQY
V: TRBV3-1/TRBV3-2; J: TRBJ2-1; CDR3: ASSQDKRTSGKYNEQF
V: TRBV5-6; J: TRBJ2-1; CDR3: ASSRVGGRNNEQF
V: TRBV6-1; J: TRBJ1-2; CDR3: ASSEGQGTYGYT
V: TRBV18; J: TRBJ1-5; CDR3: ASSPQGDQPQH
V: TRBV15; J: TRBJ1-3; CDR3: ATSRGTLRGNTIY
V: TRBV21-1; J: TRBJ2-3; CDR3: ASSPGGLAGKADTQY
V: TRBV11-2; J: TRBJ2-5; CDR3: ASSSGLAAYQETQY
V: TRBV19; J: TRBJ2-3; CDR3: ASSRREGLGDTQY
V: TRBV9; J: TRBJ1-1; CDR3: ASSVMQGAEAF
V: TRBV2; J: TRBJ1-5; CDR3: ASSTGSKQPQH
V: TRBV2; J: TRBJ2-2; CDR3: ASDSQNTGELF
V: TRBV12-3/TRBV12-4; J: TRBJ1-2; CDR3: ASRHTVNYGYT
V: TRBV5-5; J: TRBJ1-1; CDR3: ASSWGTGGYTEAF
V: TRBV5-4; J: TRBJ1-2; CDR3: ASSLRAGGISNYGYT
V: TRBV28; J: TRBJ2-5; CDR3: ASSPNRGLADQETQY
V: TRBV28; J: TRBJ1-2; CDR3: ASSLLDGTDYGYT
V: TRBV4-2; J: TRBJ1-5; CDR3: ASSQGWTEVGPQH
V: TRBV28; J: TRBJ1-6; CDR3: ASSSQQGSSYNSPLH
V: TRBV7-9; J: TRBJ2-1; CDR3: ASSLAGGTHSEQF
V: TRBV5-1; J: TRBJ2-5; CDR3: ASSYVMTGVGAQY
V: TRBV27; J: TRBJ2-1; CDR3: ASKAGGGEQF
V: TRBV7-9; J: TRBJ1-2; CDR3: ASSLVQGYGYT
V: TRBV5-1; J: TRBJ2-5; CDR3: ASSWRTGTEETQY
V: TRBV7-9; J: TRBJ1-5; CDR3: ASSRGQGDGQPQH
V: TRBV6-4; J: TRBJ2-3; CDR3: ASSDRRGDTDTQY
V: TRBV27; J: TRBJ2-1; CDR3: ASSLRQNNEQF
V: TRBV6-6; J: TRBJ1-5; CDR3: ASALEQGGSNQPQH
V: TRBV9; J: TRBJ1-4; CDR3: ASSAGKGLNEKLF
V: TRBV6-5; J: TRBJ2-3; CDR3: ASSRQVTDTQY
V: TRBV6-6; J: TRBJ2-1; CDR3: ASSYSRVYNEQF
V: TRBV7-3; J: TRBJ1-2; CDR3: ASSLETGRTDGYT
V: TRBV4-2; J: TRBJ2-2; CDR3: ASSQQTGAGELF
V: TRBV10-3; J: TRBJ2-2; CDR3: AIIDPDRGGTGELF
V: TRBV19; J: TRBJ2-7; CDR3: ATSWRAGDEQY
V: TRBV16; J: TRBJ2-1; CDR3: ASSQPRDRGF
V: TRBV11-3; J: TRBJ2-1; CDR3: ASSPSGGAYNEQF
V: TRBV7-9; J: TRBJ2-7; CDR3: ASSLGLLAGAHEQY